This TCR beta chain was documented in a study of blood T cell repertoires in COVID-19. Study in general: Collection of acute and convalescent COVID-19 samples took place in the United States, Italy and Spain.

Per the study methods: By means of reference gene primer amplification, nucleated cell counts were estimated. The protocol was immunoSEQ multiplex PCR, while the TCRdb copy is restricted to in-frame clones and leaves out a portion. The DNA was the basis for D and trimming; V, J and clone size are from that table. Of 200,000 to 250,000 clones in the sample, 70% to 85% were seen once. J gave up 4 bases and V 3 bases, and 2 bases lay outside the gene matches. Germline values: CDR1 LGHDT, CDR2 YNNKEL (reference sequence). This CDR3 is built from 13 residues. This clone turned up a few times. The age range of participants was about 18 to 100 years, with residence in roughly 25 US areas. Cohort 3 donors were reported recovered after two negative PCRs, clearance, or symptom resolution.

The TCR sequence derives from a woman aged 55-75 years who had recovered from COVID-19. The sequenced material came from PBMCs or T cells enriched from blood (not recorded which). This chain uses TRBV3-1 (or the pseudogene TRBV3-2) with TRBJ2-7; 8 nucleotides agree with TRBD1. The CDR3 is CASSQQGAYEQYF. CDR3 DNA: TGTGCCAGCAGCCAGCAGGGGGCGTACGAGCAGTACTTC.